Presented here are 26 T cell receptor beta chains from one specimen sequenced in a study of blood T cell repertoires in COVID-19. Repertoires were generated with immunoSEQ multiplex PCR, while TCRdb's copy carries only in-frame clones and drops some. The data show about 120,000 clones, roughly three quarters seen once. The sequencing sample was made of peripheral blood. These receptors all come from a woman aged 80 or over with acute or convalescent COVID-19.

This chain connects TRBV2 to TRBJ2-1; tentative D call: TRBD2 (6 bases). Trimming cost V 5 bases and J 0 bases, with 11 bases left between them. Germline V gene data show CDR1 as SNHLY and CDR2 as FYNNEI. The CDR3 runs 15 residues. The CDR3 DNA sequence: TGTGCCAGCAGTTCGCGGGGTCACTCCTACAATGAGCAGTTCTTC. This translates into CASSSRGHSYNEQFF.

V is TRBV7-9 and J is TRBJ1-4; D ambiguous. V lost 3 bases and J lost 5, with 13 bases in between. This CDR3 has 15 residues. Germline V CDR1 and CDR2: SEHNR, FQNEAQ (reference sequence). The CDR3 loop is CASSFGGQQNEKLFF. CDR3 nucleotides: TGTGCCAGCAGCTTCGGTGGGCAGCAAAATGAAAAACTGTTTTTT.

The chain recombines TRBV25-1 with TRBJ1-1; D is unresolved. Germline CDR1 reads MGHDK; CDR2 reads SYGVNS. The CDR3 extends over 15 amino acids. Trimming took 1 base from V and 3 from J, leaving 12 bases between them. Written as DNA, the CDR3 is TGTGCCAGCAGTGAATTAGGTGTCGGGGACACTGAAGCTTTCTTT. Translation: CASSELGVGDTEAFF.

This chain uses TRBV9 with TRBJ1-2, with 9 positions matching TRBD1. The germline gives CDR1 SGDLS, CDR2 YYNGEE. The V segment lost 0 bases and the J segment 8 bases; nucleotides outside the gene matches: 11. The CDR3 spans 16 residues. The DNA of the CDR3 is TGTGCCAGCAGCGTAGGTACAGGGGGCGCCGAGGGCGGCTACACCTTC. Amino acid sequence: CASSVGTGGAEGGYTF. Full variable domain (outside the CDR3, taken from reference TRBV9 and TRBJ1-2): DSGVTQTPKHLITATGQRVTLRCSPRSGDLSVYWYQQSLDQGLQFLIQYYNGEERAKGNILERFSAQQFPDLHSELNLSSLELGDSALYFCASSVGTGGAEGGYTFGSGTRLTVV.

This clone was observed a few times. This chain connects TRBV5-1 to TRBJ1-3, with TRBD1 as a possible D gene (5 bases). V was clipped by 0 bases and J by 2 bases, with 12 bases between them. Germline V gene sequence: CDR1 SGHRS, CDR2 YFSETQ. The CDR3 is 16 amino acids. The CDR3 DNA reads as TGCGCCAGCAGCTTGGCCGGCAGGGAAGCTGGAAACACCATATATTTT. This codes for CASSLAGREAGNTIYF.

The chain combines TRBV24-1 with TRBJ2-3; TRBD1 is a possible D gene (6 bases). V lost 7 bases and J 6 bases, leaving 13 bases between the germline ends. Germline lookup yields CDR1 KGHDR and CDR2 SFDVKD. The CDR3 runs 13 residues. Here the CDR3 reads CATRQGFRDTQYF. In DNA, the CDR3 is TGTGCCACCAGGCAGGGGTTTAGGGATACGCAGTATTTT.

This clone was observed once. The chain couples TRBV29-1 to TRBJ2-1, with 7 positions matching TRBD1. Per germline, CDR1 SQVTM and CDR2 ANQGSEA. The CDR3 totals 18 residues. The ends lost 3 bases at V and 0 bases at J; junction bases unmatched: 14. The CDR3 spells CSVESRGQSTSSYNEQFF. The DNA for the CDR3 is TGCAGCGTTGAGAGTCGGGGACAGTCCACGAGCTCCTACAATGAGCAGTTCTTC.

V and J are TRBV4-2 and TRBJ1-6; 8 bases are shared with TRBD1. J was trimmed by 6 bases and V by 0 bases; bases with no gene match: 1. Germline values: CDR1 LGHNA, CDR2 YNFKEQ. CDR3 length equals 15 residues. The chain's CDR3 is CASSQETGGNSPLHF. The CDR3, as DNA: TGTGCCAGCAGCCAAGAAACAGGGGGTAATTCACCCCTCCACTTT.

The V and J genes are TRBV4-3 and TRBJ2-6; D gene unclear. V gave up 0 bases and J gave up 0 bases, with 6 bases separating them. CDR1 is LGHNA and CDR2 is YSLEER in the germline V gene. The CDR3 covers 16 residues. The DNA for the CDR3 is TGCGCCAGCAGCCAAGAGTACAGCTCTGGGGCCAACGTCCTGACTTTC. Protein sequence: CASSQEYSSGANVLTF.

This sequence joins TRBV5-1 and TRBJ2-3, with 9 nucleotides matching TRBD2. Germline V gene lookup returns CDR1 SGHRS and CDR2 YFSETQ. CDR3 length: 16 amino acids. After removal of 0 bases from V and 4 bases from J, the junction contained 6 bases not matched to a gene. CDR3 amino acids: CASSLVAGGQADTQYF. As DNA, the CDR3 is TGCGCCAGCAGCTTGGTGGCGGGAGGGCAAGCAGATACGCAGTATTTT.

The DNA for the CDR3 is TGTGCCAGCTCACCCCTGGTACCAGACTATGGCTACACCTTC. Residues: CASSPLVPDYGYTF. The J gene is TRBJ1-2, the V gene TRBV18; no firm D call. The CDR3 has 14 amino acids. The germline V gene has CDR1 KGHSH and CDR2 LQKENI. The V gene lost 3 bases and the J gene lost 3 bases, with 11 bases spanning the gap.

The CDR3 reads CASSSVQISTGELFF. DNA of the CDR3: TGTGCCAGCTCATCCGTACAGATATCCACCGGGGAGCTGTTTTTT. The chain couples TRBV18 to TRBJ2-2; D gene ambiguous. Per germline, CDR1 KGHSH and CDR2 LQKENI. Deletions cut 5 bases from V and 4 bases from J, with 14 bases between. CDR3 length: 15 residues.

The chain is built from TRBV29-1 and TRBJ2-1, with D perhaps TRBD2 (6 bases). Germline lookup yields CDR1 SQVTM and CDR2 ANQGSEA. The CDR3 consists of 14 residues. V was clipped by 4 bases and J by 8 bases, with 18 bases between them. The CDR3 DNA sequence: TGCAGCGTTGTGGCGTCCGGGAGTGTCTATGAGCAGTTCTTC. Translation: CSVVASGSVYEQFF.

The rearrangement joins TRBV25-1 to TRBJ2-1, with D possibly TRBD2 on 5 matching bases. Trimming left V 6 bases short and J 2 bases short, with 14 bases between. The germline CDR1 and CDR2 sequences are MGHDK and SYGVNS. The CDR3 has 15 residues. Here the CDR3 reads CASRGLGSAYNEQFF. The DNA for the CDR3 is TGTGCCAGCAGAGGTCTGGGGAGTGCCTACAATGAGCAGTTCTTC.

This sequence joins TRBV5-1 and TRBJ2-7; no reliable D call. CDR1 SGHRS and CDR2 YFSETQ come from the germline V gene. Trimming left V 1 base short and J 3 bases short, with 8 bases between. The length of the CDR3 is 13 residues. CDR3 amino acids: CASSLPANYEQYF. The DNA for the CDR3 is TGCGCCAGCAGCTTGCCAGCGAACTACGAGCAGTACTTC.

This chain connects TRBV18 to TRBJ1-1; D call uncertain. This CDR3 contains 18 residues. Germline lookup yields CDR1 KGHSH and CDR2 LQKENI. Trimming pared 2 bases from V and 0 bases from J, leaving 19 bases between. Written as DNA, the CDR3 is TGTGCCAGCTCACCATTTGCGGGGATAGGAGCGATGAACACTGAAGCTTTCTTT. Protein: CASSPFAGIGAMNTEAFF. Full variable domain (missing parts from reference TRBV18 and TRBJ1-1): NAGVMQNPRHLVRRRGQEARLRCSPMKGHSHVYWYRQLPEEGLKFMVYLQKENIIDESGMPKERFSAEFPKEGPSILRIQQVVRGDSAAYFCASSPFAGIGAMNTEAFFGQGTRLTVV.

The chain joins TRBV27 to TRBJ1-2; 10 bases are shared with TRBD1. After removal of 8 bases from V and 5 bases from J, the junction contained 11 bases not matched to a gene. The CDR3 extends over 15 amino acids. Germline-derived CDR1 and CDR2 are MNHEY and SMNVEV (reference sequence). The CDR3: CASRDRGMAGYGYTF. The CDR3 DNA reads TGTGCCAGCCGGGACAGGGGAATGGCTGGGTATGGCTACACCTTC.

This chain links TRBV6-5 with TRBJ2-1; 8 nucleotides agree with TRBD1. This CDR3 is 13 amino acids long. The germline CDR1 and CDR2 sequences are MNHEY and SVGAGI. After removal of 4 bases from V and 6 bases from J, the junction contained 2 bases not matched to a gene. The CDR3 DNA is TGTGCCAGCAGTTGGACAGGGCCCAATGAGCAGTTCTTC. Its translation: CASSWTGPNEQFF.

This clone has a handful of counts. The chain combines TRBV5-1 with TRBJ1-4; D unresolved. CDR1 SGHRS and CDR2 YFSETQ come from the germline V gene. The CDR3 runs to 14 residues. The germline V and J ends were trimmed by 2 bases and 0 bases, with 5 bases remaining between them. CDR3 protein: CASSLGATNEKLFF. The CDR3 DNA reads TGCGCCAGCAGCTTAGGAGCAACTAATGAAAAACTGTTTTTT.

The J gene is TRBJ1-2, the V gene TRBV7-9; tentatively, D is TRBD1 (6 bases). The CDR3 is made up of 14 amino acids. Trimming removed 5 bases at V and 4 bases at J, with 14 bases between. Germline V gives CDR1 SEHNR, CDR2 FQNEAQ (reference sequence). The CDR3 loop reads CASSLTTGSYGYTF. The CDR3 DNA follows: TGTGCCAGCAGCCTAACAACAGGGAGCTATGGCTACACCTTC.

This chain links TRBV12-3 or TRBV12-4 with TRBJ1-6; TRBD1 matches 7 bases. The CDR3 is made up of 13 amino acids. V was pared by 8 bases and J by 8 bases, with 6 bases of the junction left unmatched. CDR3 bases: TGTGCCAGCCGGAGCAGGGGGGATTCACCCCTCCACTTT. The encoded protein is CASRSRGDSPLHF.

The V call is TRBV2, the J call TRBJ1-5, with TRBD1 matching over 8 bases. V shed 2 bases and J 6 bases; nucleotides not matched to a gene: 6. The CDR3 has 15 residues. Germline V lookup: CDR1 SNHLY, CDR2 FYNNEI. DNA for the CDR3: TGTGCCAGCAGTGAAAATTCAGGGGGCGGTCAGCCCCAGCATTTT. As protein: CASSENSGGGQPQHF. The entire variable domain, with the rest obtained from reference TRBV2 and TRBJ1-5, is as follows: EPEVTQTPSHQVTQMGQEVILRCVPISNHLYFYWYRQILGQKVEFLVSFYNNEISEKSEIFDDQFSVERPDGSNFTLKIRSTKLEDSAMYFCASSENSGGGQPQHFGDGTRLSIL.

The V call is TRBV15, the J call TRBJ1-5; 7 bases align to TRBD1. The junction had 2 bases not matched to a gene; V was cut back by 0 bases and J by 3 bases. Germline loops: CDR1 LNHNV, CDR2 YYDKDF (reference sequence). The CDR3 spans 15 residues. This CDR3 is CATSREGQDNQPQHF. In DNA form, the CDR3 reads TGTGCCACCAGCAGAGAAGGACAGGACAATCAGCCCCAGCATTTT.

The chain couples TRBV7-6 to TRBJ1-1; D might be TRBD1 (5 bases). This CDR3 comprises 16 residues. Germline CDR1 is SGHVS and CDR2 is FNYEAQ. Between the trimmed V and J ends, which lost 1 base and 3 bases, there was a span of 15 bases. CDR3 sequence reads: CASSLVRGLGDTEAFF. In DNA form, the CDR3 reads TGTGCCAGCAGCTTAGTCCGGGGACTTGGCGACACTGAAGCTTTCTTT.

The chain recombines TRBV4-1 with TRBJ1-1; D not certain. The germline V gene has CDR1 MGHRA and CDR2 YSYEKL. The V and J ends lost 0 bases and 8 bases respectively, with 16 bases between them. This CDR3 comprises 15 residues. The CDR3 sequence: CASSQDRSNPPEAFF. CDR3 DNA sequence: TGCGCCAGCAGCCAAGATAGATCAAACCCCCCGGAAGCTTTCTTT.

This clone was recorded only once. The chain links TRBV18 to TRBJ1-4; 7 bases agree with TRBD1. The V and J ends lost 2 bases and 0 bases, in that order; junction bases with no gene match: 3. The germline V gene has CDR1 KGHSH and CDR2 LQKENI. The CDR3 runs to 16 residues. CDR3 nucleotides: TGTGCCAGCTCACCAACAGGGGACACAACTAATGAAAAACTGTTTTTT. It specifies CASSPTGDTTNEKLFF. The entire variable domain, with the rest obtained from reference TRBV18 and TRBJ1-4, is as follows: NAGVMQNPRHLVRRRGQEARLRCSPMKGHSHVYWYRQLPEEGLKFMVYLQKENIIDESGMPKERFSAEFPKEGPSILRIQQVVRGDSAAYFCASSPTGDTTNEKLFFGSGTQLSVL.